The clone carrying this TCR beta chain was detected once. The authors' processing: Cell counts per sample came from amplifying reference gene primers. The assay was immunoSEQ multiplex PCR, and TCRdb's table has in-frame clones only and misses some. Clone size and the V and J calls come from that table; the DNA yielded D and trimming. The data show 300,000 to 450,000 clones, approximately 77% seen once. The CDR3 consists of 15 residues. Germline V gives CDR1 SGHRS, CDR2 YFSETQ. Between the trimmed V and J ends, which lost 0 bases and 0 bases, there was a span of 9 bases. The data originate from a study of blood T cell repertoires in COVID-19. Looking at the study overall: Spain, Italy and the United States supplied samples that represented acute and convalescent COVID-19. The analysed material was cDNA or gDNA that came from T cells, B-cell-depleted T cells, or PBMCs.

The clonotype originates from a human donor with acute or convalescent COVID-19. The donor label of this sample is uncertain. Material for sequencing was peripheral blood. The gene calls are TRBV5-1 and TRBJ1-2; D not resolved. CDR3 coding DNA: TGCGCCAGCAGCTTGGAGCGGTCTGCTAACTATGGCTACACCTTC. Protein sequence: CASSLERSANYGYTF.